Below are 5 T cell receptor beta chains sequenced from a single sample in a study of shared clonotypes between healthy human individuals. CD45RO-negative CD8 cells positively selected for CCR7 made up the naive population, which excluded terminally differentiated effector memory CD45RA+ cells. Repertoires were generated with immunoSEQ multiplex PCR, while TCRdb's copy carries only in-frame clones and drops some. The profile shows some 740,000 clones, 80% to 95% of them singletons. Sequencing used naive CD8+ T cells sorted from blood. The source of these receptors is a man between 25 and 39 years old in good health.

The rearrangement links TRBV27 to TRBJ2-1; 10 bases match TRBD2. The CDR3 covers 16 residues. Germline CDR1 is MNHEY and CDR2 is SMNVEV (reference sequence). J gave up 0 bases and V 5 bases, and 4 bases lay outside the gene matches. The CDR3 is CASSELAGSSYNEQFF. CDR3 bases: TGTGCCAGCAGTGAACTAGCGGGAAGCTCCTACAATGAGCAGTTCTTC.

The table lists this clone with a count of one. The chain has TRBV7-9 and TRBJ2-1, with unresolved D. CDR1 and CDR2 (germline): SEHNR, FQNEAQ (reference sequence). V lost 6 bases to trimming and J lost 1 base, with 10 bases between them. This CDR3 contains 14 residues. The CDR3 DNA sequence: TGTGCCAGCAGTTCGTCGACTTCCTACAATGAGCAGTTCTTC. Its protein is CASSSSTSYNEQFF. Full variable domain (outside the CDR3, taken from reference TRBV7-9 and TRBJ2-1): DTGVSQNPRHKITKRGQNVTFRCDPISEHNRLYWYRQTLGQGPEFLTYFQNEAQLEKSRLLSDRFSAERPKGSFSTLEIQRTEQGDSAMYLCASSSSTSYNEQFFGPGTRLTVL.

This chain uses TRBV11-3 with TRBJ2-7, with D unclear. The V gene lost 1 base and the J gene lost 2 bases, with 12 bases spanning the gap. The CDR3 has 15 residues. Germline loops: CDR1 SGHNT, CDR2 YENEEA. CDR3 sequence: CASSLAQDGAYEQYF. CDR3 bases: TGTGCCAGCAGCTTAGCCCAGGACGGTGCCTACGAGCAGTACTTC.

The rearrangement uses TRBV6-5 and TRBJ2-1; unclear D gene. The CDR3 loop spans 15 amino acids. V lost 6 bases to trimming and J lost 9 bases, with 21 bases between them. CDR1 and CDR2 (germline): MNHEY, SVGAGI. This CDR3 is CASSLRSQDKSEQFF. The CDR3 region has the DNA TGTGCCAGCAGCCTCCGGAGCCAGGATAAGAGTGAGCAGTTCTTC.

V gene TRBV11-2 combines with J gene TRBJ2-7; 8 bases map to TRBD2. Germline CDR1 and CDR2: SGHAT and FQNNGV. Trimming removed 5 bases from V and 3 bases from J; junction bases left unmatched: 15. The CDR3 totals 17 residues. CDR3: CASSMMLLGLGLYEQYF. DNA for the CDR3: TGTGCCAGCAGCATGATGCTTTTGGGACTAGGTCTCTACGAGCAGTACTTC.